This is a list of T cell receptor beta chains from one sample in a study of Graves' ophthalmopathy and Graves' hyperthyroidism. Each CDR3 protein is one row after TCRdb ran MiXCR on the multiplex PCR reads. Among about 1.2 million distinct CDR3 sequences listed, less than 45% were seen once. The sequenced material came from peripheral blood or thyroid tissue (not recorded which). These receptors originate from an adult man with Graves' hyperthyroidism. The CDR3 runs from the conserved cysteine through the conserved F or W. The D gene is left open where the match is weak. Not all rows give a size; the values are once, few, many and, for expanded clones, a class.

v_gene,d_gene,j_gene,len,abundance,CDR3aa,CDR3nt
TRBV20-1,-,TRBJ1-1,14,-,CSARVGRETTEAFF,TGCAGTGCTAGAGTGGGCAGGGAGACCACTGAAGCTTTCTTT
TRBV2,-,TRBJ2-5,14,-,CASSRQPGAETQYF,TGTGCCAGCAGTCGGCAGCCAGGGGCCGAGACCCAGTACTTC
TRBV20-1,-,TRBJ1-1,11,many,CKTGTPDEAFF,TGCAAAACGGGGACGCCCGATGAAGCTTTCTTT
TRBV3-1,-,TRBJ2-2,14,-,CASSPFMGTGELFF,TGTGCCAGCAGCCCCTTTATGGGCACCGGGGAGCTGTTTTTT
TRBV29-1,-,TRBJ1-1,12,many,CSALSKGTEAFF,TGCAGCGCCCTTTCAAAAGGGACTGAAGCTTTCTTT
TRBV2,-,TRBJ1-4,13,many,CASRDLGGEKLFF,TGTGCCAGCAGGGATCTCGGGGGGGAAAAACTGTTTTTT
TRBV6-5,TRBD2,TRBJ2-2,16,few,CASSYKGTSGTGELFF,TGTGCCAGCAGTTACAAGGGGACTAGCGGCACCGGGGAGCTGTTTTTT
TRBV24-1,-,TRBJ1-3,11,many,CATFPGNTIYF,TGTGCCACTTTTCCCGGAAACACCATATATTTT
TRBV15,-,TRBJ1-2,14,-,CATSEAGRERGYTF,TGTGCCACCAGCGAGGCGGGCAGGGAACGTGGCTACACCTTC
TRBV6-2/TRBV6-3,TRBD1,TRBJ1-2,14,-,CASSTGEEGYGYTF,TGTGCCAGCAGCACAGGGGAGGAAGGCTATGGCTACACCTTC
TRBV20-1,-,TRBJ1-2,14,-,CSASAGGADYGYTF,TGCAGTGCTAGTGCTGGGGGCGCGGACTATGGCTACACCTTC
TRBV3-1,-,TRBJ2-7,15,-,CASSQDIREPYEQYF,TGTGCCAGCAGCCAAGATATCAGGGAACCCTACGAGCAGTACTTC
TRBV6-1,-,TRBJ1-3,11,few,CASSGRNTIYF,TGTGCCAGCAGTGGACGAAACACCATATATTTT
TRBV7-8,-,TRBJ1-1,15,many,CASSLMGGADTEAFF,TGTGCCAGCAGCTTAATGGGGGGGGCTGACACTGAAGCTTTCTTT
TRBV10-3,-,TRBJ2-3,12,-,CAISATIYTQYF,TGTGCCATCAGTGCGACTATCTACACGCAGTATTTT
TRBV7-2,-,TRBJ1-5,14,-,CASSPGRRQETQHF,TGTGCCAGCAGCCCAGGCCGGCGGCAAGAGACCCAGCATTTT
TRBV24-1,TRBD1,TRBJ1-5,16,-,CATSDPGTGGNQPQHF,TGTGCCACCAGTGACCCCGGGACAGGGGGGAATCAGCCCCAGCATTTT